This TCR beta chain was captured in a study of T cells in Graves' hyperthyroidism and ophthalmopathy (dated by TCRdb to the late 2010s). With respect to the entire study: Peripheral blood was sampled at the time of initial diagnosis, prior to any treatment. TCR Vbeta CDR3 sequencing of 140 or so peripheral blood samples (under 45 ophthalmopathy, about 74 hyperthyroidism and approximately 17 progressor patients) is reported in the paper. An independent validation cohort of around 19 hyperthyroidism patients and more than 15 patients who later progressed to ophthalmopathy tested prospective prediction of ophthalmopathy. The roughly 94 discovery patients were randomly divided into training and test sets at a 7:3 ratio. Thyroid tissue and blood T-cell repertoires from several Graves' hyperthyroidism patients were also compared in the study. After blood sampling, hyperthyroidism patients were treated with methimazole at a starting dose of 30 mg daily, and ophthalmopathy patients were treated with high-dose intravenous methylprednisolone. To identify TCR V-J signatures that set the groups apart, the researchers used a discovery cohort of more than 95 patients, made up of 40 to 45 with Graves' ophthalmopathy and some 58 with stable Graves' hyperthyroidism. Results and caveats for the whole study, not just this receptor: In validation, progression to ophthalmopathy was predicted by the model with almost 71% sensitivity and 72% to 85% specificity, a median of approximately 6.5 months before onset. Sample size was not statistically predetermined, and investigators were not blinded to group allocation. In cross-validation, a model built on a 13 V-J signature told ophthalmopathy apart from stable hyperthyroidism with under 90% sensitivity and around 81% specificity, and in testing the same model reached 80%/75%. Blood samples also contained most of the expanded thyroid clonotypes (frequency above 0.001), which suggests that blood repertoires may reflect thyroid immune responses.

This clonotype was recorded many times. It has no known antigen specificity. Qualities for individual bases were not recorded, and no much larger clone is one base off. Amplification of TCR beta CDR3 regions was carried out from RNA transcripts. The first round of RT-PCR for the TCR CDR3 was performed with the HTBI primer set and the Qiagen OneStep RT-PCR kit. Libraries were constructed in a second round of multiplex PCR, after which size selection and purification were carried out. The libraries were sequenced on an Illumina HiSeq2000 using paired-end 100 bp reads. Processing in the source paper ran as follows. SOAPnuke was used to process the raw data, throwing out any read that contained adapters or uncalled bases, had a mean Phred below 15, or lacked an exact constant-primer or identifier match. High-quality paired reads were merged with COPE v1.2.5, and unique nucleotide sequences were defined as clonotypes. MiTCR v1.1 was used to align the clonotypes against IMGT TRBV, TRBD and TRBJ reference segments. The analysis was restricted to V-J combinations with a frequency above 0.0001, which together covered 98% to 99.2% of the repertoires. The TCS score was defined as the ratio of F50 (clonal expansion) to E x V (chaos), calculated using BLOSUM62-based TCRdist between CDR3 peptides within each V-J. Welch's t-statistics and random forest reduced fewer than 600 V-J features to 13, which were used in a naive Bayes classifier (R e1071). TCRdb reprocessed the public reads (quality trimming at Q25 with fastp, clone calling with MiXCR) and kept in-frame beta chains. Records with the same CDR3 protein are collapsed into one entry carrying the most frequent genes and DNA. The authors' filters were not applied to this entry. The sample table contains over 250,000 distinct CDR3 sequences; only one count was recorded for 20% to 30% of them. Around 30% of the sample goes to the ten largest clones.

Hyperthyroidism patients were newly diagnosed, had a disease duration of under 2 months, and were aged 18 to 65 years. Any patient with an uncontrolled infection, another autoimmune disease, pregnancy or lactation was excluded. Diagnoses were based on clinical symptoms, serum thyroxine and TRAb, thyroid ultrasound and orbital computed tomography. For progressor patients, blood was drawn at the first diagnosis of hyperthyroidism, before any ophthalmopathy symptoms had appeared. PBMCs were isolated from roughly 10 ml of fresh peripheral blood by Ficoll-Paque density gradient centrifugation. Progressor patients were initially diagnosed with Graves' hyperthyroidism and developed ophthalmopathy during follow-up. Total RNA was extracted using Trizol reagent, and RNA quality was assessed on an Agilent 2100 Bioanalyzer. The germline V gene (reference sequence) gives CDR1 as LNHDA and CDR2 as SQIVND. The CDR3, from cysteine to phenylalanine, totals 15 residues. Of the read, only the CDR3 DNA is kept; its 45 bases are in frame from base 1. V gives up 4 bases and J gives up 1 base, and the segment between their germline ends measures 13 bases.

The TCR sequence derives from a middle-aged man with Graves' hyperthyroidism that later progressed to Graves' ophthalmopathy. Sequenced input: blood. Recombination connected TRBV19 to TRBJ1-1, with a tentative D gene TRBD1 over 6 matching bases. The DNA sequence is as follows: TGTGCCAGTAGTAGGGGGGACATAAAGAACACTGAAGCTTTCTTT. Its translation reads: CASSRGDIKNTEAFF.